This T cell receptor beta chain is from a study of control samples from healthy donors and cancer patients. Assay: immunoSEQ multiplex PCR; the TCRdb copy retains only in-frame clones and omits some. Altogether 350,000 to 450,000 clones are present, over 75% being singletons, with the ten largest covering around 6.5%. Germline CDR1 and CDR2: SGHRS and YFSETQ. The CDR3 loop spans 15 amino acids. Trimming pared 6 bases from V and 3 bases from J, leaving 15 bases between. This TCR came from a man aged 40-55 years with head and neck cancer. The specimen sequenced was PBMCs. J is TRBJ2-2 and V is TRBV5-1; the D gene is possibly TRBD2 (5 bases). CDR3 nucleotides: TGCGCCAGCAACGAGGGTGTGAAGTACACCGGGGAGCTGTTTTTT. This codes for CASNEGVKYTGELFF.